This TCR beta chain was retrieved from a study of blood T cell repertoires in COVID-19. For the study at large: Whether acute or convalescent, the COVID-19 samples came from the United States, Italy and Spain.

TCRdb's copy holds only in-frame clones and misses some; the assay was immunoSEQ multiplex PCR. The data hold 70,000 to 100,000 clones, with more than 90% observed a single time. The germline V gene has CDR1 SNHLY and CDR2 FYNNEI. V was shortened by 4 bases and J by 2 bases, with 9 bases between the two germline ends. This CDR3 region has 14 residues. Source material: peripheral blood. This TCR came from a man between 60 and 70 years old with acute or convalescent COVID-19. The chain joins TRBV2 to TRBJ1-5; D gene ambiguous. DNA for the CDR3: TGTGCCAGCAGTGTTGAGAGGGGCAATCAGCCCCAGCATTTT. Protein product: CASSVERGNQPQHF.